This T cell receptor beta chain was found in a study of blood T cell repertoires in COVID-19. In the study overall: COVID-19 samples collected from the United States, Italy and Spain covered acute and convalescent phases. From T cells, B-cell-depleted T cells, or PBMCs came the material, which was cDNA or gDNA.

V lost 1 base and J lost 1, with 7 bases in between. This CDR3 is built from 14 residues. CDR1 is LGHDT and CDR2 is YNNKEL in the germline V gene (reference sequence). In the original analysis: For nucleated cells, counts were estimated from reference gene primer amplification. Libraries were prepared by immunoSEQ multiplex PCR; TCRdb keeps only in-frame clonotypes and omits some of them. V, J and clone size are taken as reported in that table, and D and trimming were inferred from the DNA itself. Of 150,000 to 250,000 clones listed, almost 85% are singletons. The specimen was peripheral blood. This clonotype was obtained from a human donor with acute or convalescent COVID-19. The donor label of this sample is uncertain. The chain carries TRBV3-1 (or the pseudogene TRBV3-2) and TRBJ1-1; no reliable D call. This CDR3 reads CASSQGTGNTEAFF. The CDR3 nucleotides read TGTGCCAGCAGCCAAGGTACTGGGAACACTGAAGCTTTCTTT.